Reported below is one T cell receptor beta chain. The CDR3 length is 13 residues. V dropped 6 bases and J dropped 8; count of bases not matched to a gene: 9. Sequencing was performed with immunoSEQ multiplex PCR; in TCRdb, only in-frame clones are kept and a portion is missing. In the table there are 360,000 or so clones, about 90% of which are singletons. The data are from a study of blood T cell repertoires in COVID-19. Background on the study: Spain, Italy and the United States supplied samples that represented acute and convalescent COVID-19. In each case, the material was cDNA or gDNA derived from T cells, B-cell-depleted T cells, or PBMCs.

Residents of 24 US areas, aged about 18 to 89 years, made up the participants. Cohorts were assigned according to the clinical history that participants reported. This receptor was identified in a woman in her 30s who had recovered from COVID-19. The sequenced sample consisted of PBMCs or T cells enriched from blood (not recorded which). The V and J genes are TRBV12-3 or TRBV12-4 and TRBJ1-2; 7 bases match TRBD1. The CDR3 is CASSPDRDRGYTF. CDR3 in DNA: TGTGCCAGCAGCCCCGACAGGGACCGGGGCTACACCTTC.